The 26 T cell receptor beta chains reported below all come from one sample, sequenced in a study of T cells in Graves' hyperthyroidism and ophthalmopathy. Authors of the study amplified TCR beta CDR3 regions from RNA transcripts. TCR CDR3 underwent first-round RT-PCR with the HTBI primer set. TCRdb processed the multiplex PCR reads anew with MiXCR; each CDR3 protein has one entry. Found here are over 500,000 distinct CDR3 sequences, 14% of them singletons; the top ten hold around 14%. Sequences were obtained from blood. These receptors were obtained from a woman between 40 and 50 years old with Graves' hyperthyroidism.

A few counts support this clonotype. The V call is TRBV28, the J call TRBJ2-1; D is ambiguous. The V end lost 3 bases, the J end lost 9 bases, and 12 bases lay between the germline ends. Germline V gene data show CDR1 as MDHEN and CDR2 as SYDVKM. The CDR3 totals 13 residues. DNA of the CDR3: TGTGCCAGCAGTTTGGAAACACGACGTGAGCAGTTCTTC. Amino acids: CASSLETRREQFF.

This clonotype has just a few counts. The V and J genes are TRBV20-1 and TRBJ2-5; tentatively, D is TRBD1 or TRBD2 (5 bases each). The V end was cut by 3 bases, the J end by 5 bases, with 10 bases between. The CDR3 sequence is 12 residues long. Germline values: CDR1 DFQATT, CDR2 SNEGSKA (reference sequence). CDR3 protein: CSARGPGETQYF. The CDR3, as DNA: TGCAGTGCTAGGGGACCTGGGGAGACCCAGTACTTC.

This chain connects TRBV27 to TRBJ1-6; the D is unclear. CDR3 length: 15 residues. V lost 3 bases and J 11 bases, leaving 17 bases between the germline ends. CDR1 MNHEY and CDR2 SMNVEV come from the germline V gene (reference sequence). The CDR3: CASSLLDGERTPLHF. CDR3 bases: TGTGCCAGCAGTTTGCTCGACGGGGAACGAACACCCCTCCACTTT.

This clonotype was seen more than once but under ten times. The V gene is TRBV7-3, the J gene TRBJ2-7; D might be TRBD1 (7 bases). V was trimmed by 2 bases and J by 5 bases, leaving 16 bases between them. Germline V gives CDR1 SGHTA, CDR2 FQGTGA. The length of the CDR3 is 15 residues. CDR3 amino acids: CASSLYAGGNDEQYF. CDR3 sequence (DNA): TGTGCCAGCAGCTTATACGCAGGGGGGAACGACGAGCAGTACTTC.

This chain uses TRBV7-2 with TRBJ2-1; D is unresolved. Looked up from germline, CDR1 is SGHTA and CDR2 is FQGNSA. This CDR3 contains 13 residues. V was clipped by 1 base and J by 7 bases, with 8 bases between them. The CDR3 sequence is CASSLVGSNEQFF. The DNA for the CDR3 is TGTGCCAGCAGCTTAGTAGGTTCTAATGAGCAGTTCTTC.

This clonotype was detected many times. The chain joins TRBV28 to TRBJ2-1; possible D gene TRBD2, 6 bases. From germline, CDR1 is MDHEN and CDR2 SYDVKM. CDR3 length: 16 residues. The germline V and J ends were trimmed by 5 bases and 4 bases, with 18 bases remaining between them. CDR3 residues: CASSRLSLADYNEQFF. The CDR3 DNA follows: TGTGCCAGCAGTCGACTCTCACTAGCAGATTACAATGAGCAGTTCTTC.

V is TRBV27 and J is TRBJ2-7; 8 bases agree with TRBD2. The germline V gene has CDR1 MNHEY and CDR2 SMNVEV (reference sequence). This CDR3 is 15 amino acids long. V shed 8 bases and J 2 bases; nucleotides not matched to a gene: 11. CDR3 loop: CASQKAGEIPYEQYF. CDR3 in DNA: TGTGCCAGCCAGAAAGCGGGAGAGATCCCCTACGAGCAGTACTTC.

This clonotype was counted a few times. This rearrangement joins TRBV11-2 to TRBJ2-2; 7 bases match TRBD2. CDR3 length: 13 amino acids. The germline V gene has CDR1 SGHAT and CDR2 FQNNGV. V trimming: 3 bases; J trimming: 6 bases; junction bases outside the gene matches: 1. CDR3 sequence (DNA): TGTGCCAGCAGCTTTGGGGGGGCCGGGGAGCTGTTTTTT. Its protein is CASSFGGAGELFF.

This clonotype showed up many times. CDR3 DNA: TGTGCCAGCAGGGAGTTCAGGGGGCCCGCCGAGAACACAGATACGCAGTATTTT. As protein: CASREFRGPAENTDTQYF. The gene calls are TRBV6-1 and TRBJ2-3; 8 nucleotides line up with TRBD1. The CDR3 totals 18 residues. CDR1 and CDR2 from the germline V gene are MNHNS and SASEGT. Trimming at V came to 6 bases and at J to 2 bases, leaving 16 bases not matched to a gene.

There are many counts of this clonotype. This chain uses TRBV27 with TRBJ1-1, with 10 bases lining up with TRBD1. CDR1 MNHEY and CDR2 SMNVEV come from the germline V gene (reference sequence). V trimming: 7 bases; J trimming: 4 bases; junction bases outside the gene matches: 3. The CDR3 extends over 13 amino acids. The CDR3 DNA is TGTGCCAGCACCGGGACAGGGGTCACTGAAGCTTTCTTT. It encodes CASTGTGVTEAFF.

This clonotype showed up many times. This chain links TRBV11-2 with TRBJ2-7; D may be TRBD2 (6 bases). The V gene lost 5 bases and the J gene lost 2 bases, with 16 bases spanning the gap. This CDR3 is built from 15 residues. The germline V gene encodes CDR1 SGHAT and CDR2 FQNNGV. The CDR3 nucleotides are TGTGCCAGCAGCGTAGGTACTGGAGGGCCCTACGAGCAGTACTTC. Encoded protein: CASSVGTGGPYEQYF.

This clonotype was detected only a few times. The V gene is TRBV28, the J gene TRBJ1-1; unclear D gene. From germline, CDR1 is MDHEN and CDR2 SYDVKM. V lost 3 bases and J 5 bases, leaving 10 bases between the germline ends. The CDR3 has 13 amino acids. The CDR3 sequence is CASSLPLGTEAFF. CDR3 bases: TGTGCCAGCAGTTTGCCTCTAGGGACTGAAGCTTTCTTT.

This clonotype came up many times. CDR3 nucleotide sequence: TGTGCCAGCACTGGGGACCTAAACACTGAAGCTTTCTTT. Translated, it gives CASTGDLNTEAFF. The V gene is TRBV2, the J gene TRBJ1-1; a possible D gene is TRBD1 (5 bases). Germline loops: CDR1 SNHLY, CDR2 FYNNEI. The CDR3 is 13 amino acids. V was trimmed by 7 bases and J by 2 bases, leaving 11 bases between them.

The rearrangement links TRBV29-1 to TRBJ2-5; D may be TRBD1 or TRBD2 (6 bases each). V was pared by 7 bases and J by 5 bases, with 17 bases between. The length of the CDR3 is 13 residues. CDR1 and CDR2 (germline): SQVTM, ANQGSEA. The chain's CDR3 is CSATRGGFETQYF. CDR3 coding DNA: TGCAGCGCGACTCGAGGGGGGTTTGAGACCCAGTACTTC.

In this sample, this clonotype turned up many times. J is TRBJ2-7 and V is TRBV11-1; 9 bases agree with TRBD1. The CDR3 runs to 15 residues. The V gene end was trimmed by 2 bases and the J gene end by 1 base; junction bases not matched to a gene: 3. Per the germline V gene, CDR1 is SGHAT and CDR2 is FQDESV (reference sequence). The CDR3 here is CASSLRDRVSYEQYF. The CDR3 coding sequence is TGTGCCAGCAGCTTACGGGACAGGGTTTCCTACGAGCAGTACTTC.

This clonotype was counted between two and nine times. This chain's CDR3 is CASSLGGLTGSQETQYF. CDR3 bases: TGTGCCAGCAGCTTAGGAGGCCTGACAGGCTCCCAAGAGACCCAGTACTTC. The chain combines TRBV11-2 with TRBJ2-5, with a possible D match to TRBD1 (6 bases). Trimming removed 1 base from V and 1 base from J, with 16 bases in between. The germline gives CDR1 SGHAT, CDR2 FQNNGV. The CDR3 spans 17 residues.

At least ten counts were recorded for this clonotype. This rearrangement joins TRBV20-1 to TRBJ2-1, with 12 bases fitting TRBD2. The CDR3 consists of 16 residues. Germline lookup yields CDR1 DFQATT and CDR2 SNEGSKA (reference sequence). Trimming removed 3 bases from V and 2 bases from J; junction bases left unmatched: 5. The CDR3 sequence is CSARGTSGRTYNEQFF. The CDR3 coding sequence is TGCAGTGCTAGGGGGACTAGCGGGCGCACCTACAATGAGCAGTTCTTC.

This clonotype has a count of ten or more. The chain joins TRBV2 to TRBJ1-1; D call uncertain. The V gene lost 5 bases and the J gene lost 3 bases, with 13 bases spanning the gap. The CDR3 has 14 residues. CDR1 and CDR2 from the germline V gene are SNHLY and FYNNEI. The CDR3: CASSRGYLDTEAFF. For the CDR3, the DNA is TGTGCCAGCAGTCGTGGGTACTTGGACACTGAAGCTTTCTTT. The whole variable domain, remainder taken from reference TRBV2 and TRBJ1-1, is EPEVTQTPSHQVTQMGQEVILRCVPISNHLYFYWYRQILGQKVEFLVSFYNNEISEKSEIFDDQFSVERPDGSNFTLKIRSTKLEDSAMYFCASSRGYLDTEAFFGQGTRLTVV.

This clonotype was seen more than once but under ten times. The chain employs TRBV29-1 and TRBJ2-2, with D possibly TRBD2 on 6 matching bases. The CDR3 consists of 13 residues. The V gene lost 6 bases and the J gene lost 1 base, with 9 bases spanning the gap. The germline V gene has CDR1 SQVTM and CDR2 ANQGSEA. As DNA, the CDR3 is TGCAGCGTGATTAGCGGGAACACCGGGGAGCTGTTTTTT. This translates into CSVISGNTGELFF.

This chain connects TRBV7-9 to TRBJ2-1; possible D gene TRBD2, 6 bases. V was clipped by 9 bases and J by 8 bases, with 11 bases between them. This CDR3 has 11 amino acids. The germline CDR1 and CDR2 sequences are SEHNR and FQNEAQ (reference sequence). The CDR3 protein is CASQLAYEQFF. The CDR3 nucleotides are TGTGCCAGTCAGCTAGCGTATGAGCAGTTCTTC.

This clonotype was picked up many times. The CDR3 loop reads CASSRPGSFYNEQFF. CDR3 nucleotide sequence: TGTGCCAGCAGCAGACCCGGTTCTTTCTACAATGAGCAGTTCTTC. The rearrangement uses TRBV28 and TRBJ2-1; D not certain. Trimming cost V 6 bases and J 3 bases, with 15 bases left between them. The germline CDR1 and CDR2 sequences are MDHEN and SYDVKM. The CDR3 has 15 amino acids.

The chain carries TRBV19 and TRBJ2-1; D is unresolved. Trimming pared 7 bases from V and 9 bases from J, leaving 22 bases between. Looked up from germline, CDR1 is LNHDA and CDR2 is SQIVND (reference sequence). This CDR3 is 15 amino acids long. The CDR3 spells CASTMRKTPTSEQFF. CDR3 in DNA: TGTGCCAGTACAATGAGGAAGACTCCTACAAGTGAGCAGTTCTTC.

This chain joins TRBV6-5 and TRBJ2-2; no clear D. Between the trimmed V and J ends, which lost 2 bases and 5 bases, there was a span of 6 bases. CDR1 and CDR2 from the germline V gene are MNHEY and SVGAGI. The CDR3 extends over 13 amino acids. The CDR3 here is CASSYKGTGELFF. Here the CDR3 DNA reads TGTGCCAGCAGTTACAAGGGAACCGGGGAGCTGTTTTTT.

A note on this clonotype: A much larger clone differs from this one at a single base, so this may be a read error. The chain is built from TRBV28 and TRBJ2-1; the D gene is possibly TRBD2 (5 bases). Germline lookup yields CDR1 MDHEN and CDR2 SYDVKM. The ends were cut back, 5 bases at V and 3 bases at J, with 17 bases in the middle. This CDR3 is 16 amino acids long. The CDR3 DNA reads as TGTGCCAGCAGTACTCCATGGAACGGGGACTACAATGAGCAGTTCTTC. It encodes CASSTPWNGDYNEQFF.

Concerning this clonotype itself: One end of the junction does not line up with germline, which may come from a read error. The rearrangement uses TRBV7-9 and TRBJ2-3; 10 bases match TRBD2. CDR3 size: 15 residues. Germline values: CDR1 SEHNR, CDR2 FQNEAQ (reference sequence). The CDR3 spells CASSRTSGSTDTRYF. Written as DNA, the CDR3 is TGTGCCAGCAGCCGGACTAGCGGTAGCACAGATACGCGGTATTTT.

This clonotype was picked up many times. In DNA, the CDR3 is TGTGCCAGCTCACCACGTAGGACAGCGAACACCGGGGAGCTGTTTTTT. Translation: CASSPRRTANTGELFF. The rearrangement links TRBV18 to TRBJ2-2, with D tentatively TRBD1 (6 bases). The CDR3 is made up of 16 amino acids. Germline CDR1 KGHSH, CDR2 LQKENI. The V end was cut by 1 base, the J end by 0 bases, with 9 bases between.